The 25 T cell receptor beta chains in this list originate from one sample, sequenced in a study of cytomegalovirus exposure and HLA in healthy donors (dated by TCRdb to the late 2010s). Library construction relied on the immunoSEQ multiplex PCR assay. The multiplex PCR relied on a mix of 60 forward primers for TCR Vbeta segments and 13 reverse primers for TCR Jbeta segments. In its TCRdb copy, this immuneACCESS table keeps in-frame sequences only and misses some clones. Where compared with another copy, unresolved V genes explain less than half of these, and the others have no known cause. This sample gives nearly 110,000 clones in total; over 75% of them show up just once. The ten largest clones add up to more than 2% of the sample. The specimen was PBMCs. These receptors originate from a man aged 25-45 years in good health and CMV-seronegative.

The chain employs TRBV13 and TRBJ2-1; TRBD1 matches at 7 bases. The V gene's germline CDR1 is PRHDT and CDR2 FYEKMQ (reference sequence). This CDR3 comprises 15 residues. Unmatched junction bases numbered 9, after V lost 2 bases and J lost 8 bases. The chain's CDR3 is CASSLRQGDNDEQFF. CDR3 in DNA: TGTGCCAGCAGCTTAAGGCAGGGGGATAACGATGAGCAGTTCTTC.

The chain links TRBV28 to TRBJ2-5, with 7 bases fitting TRBD2. From germline, CDR1 is MDHEN and CDR2 SYDVKM. J gave up 5 bases and V 3 bases, and 3 bases lay outside the gene matches. CDR3 length equals 13 residues. The CDR3 nucleotides read TGTGCCAGCAGTTTGGGGGGGTCGGAGACCCAGTACTTC. It specifies CASSLGGSETQYF.

This chain uses TRBV5-6 with TRBJ2-7; the D is unclear. V gave up 2 bases and J gave up 4 bases, with 7 bases separating them. The CDR3 covers 12 residues. The germline CDR1 and CDR2 sequences are SGHDT and YYEEEE. The DNA for the CDR3 is TGTGCCAGCAGCTTCTTCGGGTACGAGCAGTACTTC. The encoded protein is CASSFFGYEQYF.

The gene calls are TRBV5-1 and TRBJ2-1; D remains ambiguous. The CDR3 runs to 13 residues. The V and J ends lost 3 bases and 3 bases respectively, with 7 bases between them. Germline V gives CDR1 SGHRS, CDR2 YFSETQ. The CDR3 reads CASSSGYYNEQFF. As DNA, the CDR3 is TGCGCCAGCAGCTCCGGGTACTACAATGAGCAGTTCTTC.

The chain recombines TRBV19 with TRBJ1-5; 7 bases map to TRBD1. V trimming: 7 bases; J trimming: 7 bases; junction bases outside the gene matches: 10. This CDR3 is 14 amino acids long. Germline V gene sequence: CDR1 LNHDA, CDR2 SQIVND (reference sequence). CDR3 amino acids: CASKRTGVEQPQHF. The CDR3 region has the DNA TGTGCCAGTAAACGTACAGGGGTGGAGCAGCCCCAGCATTTT.

V usage is TRBV6-5 and J usage is TRBJ2-3; 7 nucleotides agree with TRBD2. V shed 2 bases and J 0 bases; nucleotides not matched to a gene: 5. Germline V lookup: CDR1 MNHEY, CDR2 SVGAGI. The CDR3 spans 16 residues. The CDR3 sequence: CASSYALAASTDTQYF. DNA of the CDR3: TGTGCCAGCAGTTACGCCCTAGCGGCTAGCACAGATACGCAGTATTTT.

V and J are TRBV11-2 and TRBJ2-4; 8 nucleotides align to TRBD1. Germline loops: CDR1 SGHAT, CDR2 FQNNGV. The J segment lost 5 bases and the V segment lost 6 bases, leaving 6 bases of the junction unmatched. The CDR3 sequence is 14 residues long. The DNA of the CDR3 is TGTGCCAGCAGGTTGACAGGGGTCCAAAACATTCAGTACTTC. Translating gives CASRLTGVQNIQYF. Full variable domain (missing parts from reference TRBV11-2 and TRBJ2-4): EAGVAQSPRYKIIEKRQSVAFWCNPISGHATLYWYQQILGQGPKLLIQFQNNGVVDDSQLPKDRFSAERLKGVDSTLKIQPAKLEDSAVYLCASRLTGVQNIQYFGAGTRLSVL.

The V call is TRBV30, the J call TRBJ2-7; 10 nucleotides agree with TRBD2. The V and J ends lost 5 bases and 1 base, in that order; junction bases with no gene match: 8. Germline CDR1 and CDR2: GTSNPN and SVGIG (reference sequence). The CDR3 is made up of 15 amino acids. The CDR3 coding sequence is TGTGCCTGGGGTCGGGTAGCGGGAGGTTCCTACGAGCAGTACTTC. Residues: CAWGRVAGGSYEQYF.

The rearrangement joins TRBV14 to TRBJ2-7, with TRBD2 matching 7 bases. CDR1 is SGHDN, CDR2 FVKESK, per germline. The CDR3 sequence is 16 residues long. V shed 3 bases, J shed 3 bases, and the junction held 11 bases outside the gene matches. This chain's CDR3 is CASSQGWGGRNYEQYF. CDR3 nucleotide sequence: TGTGCCAGCAGCCAGGGTTGGGGCGGGAGAAACTACGAGCAGTACTTC. The full variable domain, rest sourced from reference TRBV14 and TRBJ2-7, is EAGVTQFPSHSVIEKGQTVTLRCDPISGHDNLYWYRRVMGKEIKFLLHFVKESKQDESGMPNNRFLAERTGGTYSTLKVQPAELEDSGVYFCASSQGWGGRNYEQYFGPGTRLTVT.

J is TRBJ2-1 and V is TRBV29-1, with 7 bases that match TRBD2. Germline-derived CDR1 and CDR2 are SQVTM and ANQGSEA. This CDR3 is built from 13 residues. V lost 2 bases to trimming and J lost 5 bases; unmatched junction nucleotides: 3. The DNA of the CDR3 is TGCAGCGTTGAACGTACTAGCGACAATGAGCAGTTCTTC. This codes for CSVERTSDNEQFF.

Only one count was recorded for this clone. The V and J genes are TRBV9 and TRBJ2-3; D is unresolved. This CDR3 has 13 residues. Germline-derived CDR1 and CDR2 are SGDLS and YYNGEE. Trimming shortened V by 3 bases and J by 2 bases, and 7 bases separated the two germline ends. The CDR3 protein is CASSGTDTDTQYF. The CDR3 DNA is TGTGCCAGCAGCGGAACAGACACAGATACGCAGTATTTT.

The CDR3 region is CSVRTSGSAYEQYF. In DNA form, the CDR3 reads TGCAGCGTGCGGACTAGCGGGAGCGCCTACGAGCAGTACTTC. The V gene is TRBV29-1, the J gene TRBJ2-7, with 13 bases aligning to TRBD2. The V segment lost 6 bases and the J segment 2 bases; nucleotides outside the gene matches: 4. Germline V gives CDR1 SQVTM, CDR2 ANQGSEA. The CDR3 length is 14 residues.

This chain uses TRBV25-1 with TRBJ2-7; 9 nucleotides agree with TRBD1. In germline, CDR1 is MGHDK, CDR2 SYGVNS. V lost 6 bases to trimming and J lost 5 bases; unmatched junction nucleotides: 8. The CDR3 is made up of 14 amino acids. The CDR3 reads CASRPDRGEDEQYF. The CDR3 coding sequence is TGTGCCAGCAGGCCGGACAGGGGTGAGGACGAGCAGTACTTC.

The rearrangement uses TRBV11-2 and TRBJ1-1, with no clear D. Between the trimmed V and J ends, which lost 8 bases and 0 bases, there was a span of 22 bases. The CDR3 contains 17 residues. The germline gives CDR1 SGHAT, CDR2 FQNNGV. CDR3 in amino acids: CASAAARGEDMNTEAFF. As DNA, the CDR3 is TGTGCCAGCGCCGCCGCCCGGGGAGAAGACATGAACACTGAAGCTTTCTTT.

V and J are TRBV5-1 and TRBJ2-3; the match to TRBD2 covers 10 bases. The CDR3 is 17 amino acids. V was clipped by 4 bases and J by 2 bases; unmatched bases: 10. Germline lookup yields CDR1 SGHRS and CDR2 YFSETQ. DNA for the CDR3: TGCGCCAGCAGCCGGCGCGCTAGCGGGGGCCACACAGATACGCAGTATTTT. This translates into CASSRRASGGHTDTQYF.

This rearrangement joins TRBV29-1 to TRBJ2-5, with a tentative D call TRBD2 (6 bases). Germline values: CDR1 SQVTM, CDR2 ANQGSEA. The CDR3 runs to 16 residues. V dropped 6 bases and J dropped 2 bases, with 22 bases sitting between them. CDR3 in amino acids: CSVVTQSGTEQETQYF. CDR3 nucleotides: TGCAGCGTCGTAACCCAATCCGGGACTGAACAAGAGACCCAGTACTTC.

The J gene is TRBJ2-7, the V gene TRBV18, with TRBD1 identical over 8 bases. This CDR3 has 15 residues. The V gene's germline CDR1 is KGHSH and CDR2 LQKENI. V was pared by 3 bases and J by 3 bases, with 7 bases of the junction left unmatched. CDR3 residues: CASSPDREGVYEQYF. CDR3 in DNA: TGTGCCAGCTCACCGGACAGGGAAGGGGTCTACGAGCAGTACTTC. Full variable domain (missing parts from reference TRBV18 and TRBJ2-7): NAGVMQNPRHLVRRRGQEARLRCSPMKGHSHVYWYRQLPEEGLKFMVYLQKENIIDESGMPKERFSAEFPKEGPSILRIQQVVRGDSAAYFCASSPDREGVYEQYFGPGTRLTVT.

CDR3 sequence: CATRSGPGHYEQYF. CDR3 DNA: TGTGCCACCAGATCGGGCCCAGGGCACTACGAGCAGTACTTC. V and J are TRBV15 and TRBJ2-5; a weak D match, TRBD1 (5 bases). The J call may be incorrect, as the DNA end agrees better with TRBJ2-7. CDR3 length equals 14 residues. The V gene's germline CDR1 is LNHNV and CDR2 YYDKDF (reference sequence).

V and J are TRBV9 and TRBJ1-1, with D maybe TRBD1 (5 bases). The CDR3 spans 14 residues. Germline V CDR1 and CDR2: SGDLS, YYNGEE. Deletions cut 4 bases from V and 0 bases from J, with 10 bases between. The CDR3 DNA sequence: TGTGCCAGCAGCCCCGGACATCTGAACACTGAAGCTTTCTTT. Translating it yields CASSPGHLNTEAFF.

The chain links TRBV6-1 to TRBJ1-2, with a weak D call TRBD1 (6 bases). Germline V gene data show CDR1 as MNHNS and CDR2 as SASEGT. The CDR3 is 15 residues long. V gave up 2 bases and J gave up 6 bases, with 16 bases separating them. The CDR3 coding sequence is TGTGCCAGCAGTGAATTTGCGGGGGCGAAGGATGGCTACACCTTC. It is translated as CASSEFAGAKDGYTF.

This chain links TRBV18 with TRBJ1-5; 7 bases line up with TRBD1. Germline lookup yields CDR1 KGHSH and CDR2 LQKENI. This CDR3 is 16 amino acids long. The V and J ends lost 1 base and 5 bases, in that order; junction bases with no gene match: 8. CDR3 loop: CASSPRKGQGDQPQHF. CDR3 in DNA: TGTGCCAGCTCACCACGCAAGGGTCAGGGGGATCAGCCCCAGCATTTT.

This clone was counted only a few times. Other DNA sequences of this sample code for an identical CDR3. The chain links TRBV2 to TRBJ1-3; D not resolved. The germline gives CDR1 SNHLY, CDR2 FYNNEI. Trimming left V 2 bases short and J 0 bases short, with 8 bases between. The CDR3 spans 15 residues. As DNA, the CDR3 is TGTGCCAGCAGTGAATCTCCTAGCTCTGGAAACACCATATATTTT. Encoded protein: CASSESPSSGNTIYF.

The genes are TRBV9 and TRBJ1-1; D is perhaps TRBD1 (6 bases). CDR1 and CDR2 (germline): SGDLS, YYNGEE. The CDR3 consists of 14 residues. Trimming pared 2 bases from V and 10 bases from J, leaving 18 bases between. The CDR3 loop reads CASSVGGPGRGAFF. The DNA for the CDR3 is TGTGCCAGCAGCGTGGGGGGGCCAGGGAGGGGAGCTTTCTTT.

The genes are TRBV11-2 and TRBJ2-4; 8 positions match TRBD2. The germline V gene has CDR1 SGHAT and CDR2 FQNNGV. CDR3 length equals 14 residues. The junction had 8 bases not matched to a gene; V was cut back by 5 bases and J by 8 bases. CDR3 sequence (DNA): TGTGCCAGCAGCCTCCCGGTCGGGGGGGACATTCAGTACTTC. Its protein is CASSLPVGGDIQYF.

To note about this clone: Germline and junction disagree at one end, which may indicate a read error. The J gene is TRBJ1-4, the V gene TRBV19, with D perhaps matching TRBD1 (6 bases). The V gene's germline CDR1 is LNHDA and CDR2 SQIVND (reference sequence). This CDR3 comprises 14 residues. CDR3 sequence (DNA): TGTGCCAGTTTCGGGGGGGCCAGGTATGAAGAACTGTTTTTT. It translates to CASFGGARYEELFF. Supplemented by reference TRBV19 and TRBJ1-4, the full variable domain reads DGGITQSPKYLFRKEGQNVTLSCEQNLNHDAMYWYRQDPGQGLRLIYYSQIVNDFQKGDIAEGYSVSREKKESFPLTVTSAQKNPTAFYLCASFGGARYEELFFGSGTQLSVL.